The 5 T cell receptor beta chains listed next were all sequenced from one sample in a study of blood T cell repertoires in COVID-19. The data were produced by immunoSEQ multiplex PCR, yet TCRdb's version contains in-frame clones alone and is incomplete. The sample lists 150,000 to 200,000 clones, approximately 80% occurring once. The source material was peripheral blood. These TCRs come from a woman at least 80 years old with acute or convalescent COVID-19.

The chain joins TRBV7-2 to TRBJ1-2; D remains ambiguous. The V gene's germline CDR1 is SGHTA and CDR2 FQGNSA. Deletions cut 3 bases from V and 4 bases from J, with 9 bases between. The CDR3 contains 13 residues. CDR3 bases: TGTGCCAGCAGCTTCGACACCAGCTATGGCTACACCTTC. Its translation: CASSFDTSYGYTF.

V and J are TRBV28 and TRBJ2-5; 10 bases are shared with TRBD2. After removal of 3 bases from V and 7 bases from J, the junction contained 14 bases not matched to a gene. The CDR3 sequence is 17 residues long. Germline V gives CDR1 MDHEN, CDR2 SYDVKM. This chain's CDR3 is CASSLASGSLKDGTQYF. The CDR3, as DNA: TGTGCCAGCAGTTTGGCTAGCGGGAGCCTAAAGGATGGGACCCAGTACTTC. Full variable domain (rest looked up from reference TRBV28 and TRBJ2-5): DVKVTQSSRYLVKRTGEKVFLECVQDMDHENMFWYRQDPGLGLRLIYFSYDVKMKEKGDIPEGYSVSREKKERFSLILESASTNQTSMYLCASSLASGSLKDGTQYFGPGTRLLVL.

V is TRBV6-4 and J is TRBJ1-2, with a tentative D call TRBD1 (6 bases). V lost 5 bases, J lost 8 bases, and 12 bases lay in between. Per germline, CDR1 MRHNA and CDR2 SNTAGT. This CDR3 region has 12 residues. CDR3 loop: CASSSQGYGYTF. The CDR3 coding sequence is TGTGCCAGCAGTTCACAGGGTTACGGCTACACCTTC.

The rearrangement uses TRBV25-1 and TRBJ2-7, with D unclear. Germline V lookup: CDR1 MGHDK, CDR2 SYGVNS. CDR3 size: 11 residues. With 10 bases removed from V and 1 base from J, the gap between germline ends came to 8 bases. In DNA, the CDR3 is TGTGCCACAAGCAAGTCCTACGAGCAGTACTTC. Translating it yields CATSKSYEQYF.

The J gene is TRBJ2-2, the V gene TRBV9; D remains ambiguous. There are 14 residues in the CDR3. Trimming took off 0 bases at V and 3 bases at J, with 6 bases between the two ends. Germline CDR1 reads SGDLS; CDR2 reads YYNGEE. DNA for the CDR3: TGTGCCAGCAGCGTAGCTCAGTACACCGGGGAGCTGTTTTTT. Translating it yields CASSVAQYTGELFF.